This paragraph covers one TCR beta chain sequence. Antigen: not known. Unmatched junction bases numbered 5, after V lost 8 bases and J lost 2 bases. CDR3 length: 14 residues. Germline V gene lookup returns CDR1 MNHEY and CDR2 SVGAGI. Each donor was healthy, and each was a bone marrow donor. The data were taken from a study of cytomegalovirus exposure and HLA in healthy donors. Study in general: Membership in the Caucasian-associated ancestry cluster was found for 81% of approximately 380 genotyped donors. General study results and limits: In a later analysis, HLA-C alleles had the fewest associated TCRs, DRB1 alleles the most.

PCR amplification relied on 60 Vbeta primers (plus 13 Jbeta primers). TCRdb keeps only in-frame clones here, not all; method: immunoSEQ multiplex PCR. The sample has around 97,000 clones, around three quarters seen once. This sequence joins TRBV6-5 and TRBJ2-4; the match to TRBD1 covers 8 bases. The sequenced sample was PBMCs. This sequence originates from a man aged 50 to 59 in good health and CMV-seropositive. The CDR3, as DNA: TGTGCCAGCGCAGGGGGCATTACCAAAAACATTCAGTACTTC. The encoded protein is CASAGGITKNIQYF.